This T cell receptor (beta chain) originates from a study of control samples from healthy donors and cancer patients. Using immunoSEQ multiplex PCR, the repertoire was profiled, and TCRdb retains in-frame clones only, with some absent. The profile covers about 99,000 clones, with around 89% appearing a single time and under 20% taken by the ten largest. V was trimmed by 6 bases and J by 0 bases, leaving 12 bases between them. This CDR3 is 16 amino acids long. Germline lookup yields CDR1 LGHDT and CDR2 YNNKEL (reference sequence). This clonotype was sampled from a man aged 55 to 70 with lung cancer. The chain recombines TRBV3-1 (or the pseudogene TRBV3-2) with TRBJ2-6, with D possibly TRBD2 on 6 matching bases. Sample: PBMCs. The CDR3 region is CASSIVGGSGANVLTF. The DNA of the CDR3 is TGTGCCAGCAGTATAGTGGGAGGCTCTGGGGCCAACGTCCTGACTTTC.